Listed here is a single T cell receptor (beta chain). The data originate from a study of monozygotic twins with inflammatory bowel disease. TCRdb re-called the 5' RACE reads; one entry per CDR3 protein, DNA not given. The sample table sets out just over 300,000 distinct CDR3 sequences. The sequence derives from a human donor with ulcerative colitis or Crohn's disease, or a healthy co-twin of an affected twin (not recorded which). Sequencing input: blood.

CDR3: CASSLEDRVVYEQYF. The V call is TRBV7-8, the J call TRBJ2-7; no DNA is available, so the TRBD1 call from TCRdb remains unchecked. CDR3 size: 15 residues. Germline assignment: CDR1 SGHVS and CDR2 FQNEAQ.